This TCR beta chain was captured by sequencing in a study of CD8+ T cells in alopecia areata (dated by TCRdb to the late 2010s). With regard to the full study: Treated patients were enrolled in an open-label pilot trial of oral tofacitinib, 5 to 10 mg twice daily, for moderate-to-severe alopecia areata. The RNA source kit depended on sample type: the PAXgene miRNA kit for fixed scalp, the miRNeasy kit for PBMCs, and the RNeasy kit for mouse skin. In humans, TCRbeta sequencing was performed on scalp tissue and on sorted CD4+ and CD8+ peripheral blood T cells from healthy controls and from patients with patchy or totalis/universalis alopecia areata. Amplification of TCRbeta CDR3 regions was done by immunoSEQ multiplex PCR using 35 Vbeta forward primers and 13 Jbeta reverse primers. Patients on tofacitinib were biopsied at baseline and after 4 and 24 weeks of treatment, and several of the patients also had a later scalp biopsy. The study used high-throughput TCRbeta sequencing to examine T cell clonal expansion in alopecia areata, in both the C3H/HeJ mouse model and human patients. Scalp clonality was compared among normal scalp (n=4), patchy alopecia areata scalp (n=8), and alopecia totalis/universalis scalp (n=8). Tofacitinib was given for 6 to 18 months, followed by 6 months of follow-up off drug to assess delayed response and recurrence.

The germline V gene (reference sequence) yields LNHDA for CDR1 and SQIVND for CDR2. Measured from the cysteine to the phenylalanine, the CDR3 is 14 residues long. This entry keeps only the CDR3 DNA: 42 bases, framed from base 1. V loses 0 bases of germline sequence and J loses 1 base, and the interval between the two ends is 4 bases. A note on this clone: The clone's antigen remains unknown. No much larger clonotype is one base removed from it; base qualities were not supplied.

On the study overall, not on this receptor specifically: Scalp TCR repertoire analysis is complicated because resident alphabeta T cells in normal human skin are also sequenced, whereas mouse skin is dominated by gammadelta T cells. Higher clonality and more expanded CD8+ clones were observed in lesional scalp than in normal scalp, particularly in alopecia totalis/universalis, a finding suggestive of antigenic drive. TCR sequences shared between patients were less clear than in mice, possibly partly because of HLA diversity in the patient population.

The library came from the immunoSEQ multiplex PCR assay. RNA was extracted from all samples and reverse transcribed into cDNA, which served as template for TCR sequencing. SuperScript III was used to make first-strand cDNA, primed with a 2:1 mix of oligo-dT and random hexamers. A synthetic immune receptor repertoire was used to assess amplification bias, and residual bias was removed computationally. For the original study's pipeline: Raw reads were preprocessed to remove errors, and CDR3 was defined by IMGT conventions from the conserved cysteine to phenylalanine. To get clonality, Shannon entropy was normalized by log2 of the number of productive unique TCRs and the result was subtracted from 1. Whether each scalp clone was CD4 or CD8 was inferred by checking scalp TCRbeta sequences against the CD4 and CD8 repertoires from sorted blood. TCRdb obtained this table from immuneACCESS and retained in-frame rearrangements with V and J assigned. These tables miss some clones; where compared with another copy, unresolved V genes account for less than half of the shortfall, and the remainder is unexplained. The V and J calls and clone size are taken from that table; D and trimming were inferred from the DNA. The sample table holds about 180,000 clones, of which roughly 59% were seen once. Under 2% of the sample is held by the ten biggest clonotypes.

The sample's time point label is to be understood as: baseline before oral tofacitinib. Lesional scalp punch biopsies and peripheral blood were obtained from alopecia areata patients. PBMCs were isolated by density centrifugation and stained for CD3, CD4 and CD8, and CD4+ and CD8+ T cells were sorted on a FACSAria. The chain is assembled from TRBV19 and TRBJ2-1; the D gene remains uncertain. The receptor was isolated from a human donor with alopecia areata. The sequences come from CD4+ T cells sorted from blood, collected at week 0. The bases read TGTGCCAGTAGTATAGAGGTGTCCTACAATGAGCAGTTCTTC. Its translation is CASSIEVSYNEQFF.